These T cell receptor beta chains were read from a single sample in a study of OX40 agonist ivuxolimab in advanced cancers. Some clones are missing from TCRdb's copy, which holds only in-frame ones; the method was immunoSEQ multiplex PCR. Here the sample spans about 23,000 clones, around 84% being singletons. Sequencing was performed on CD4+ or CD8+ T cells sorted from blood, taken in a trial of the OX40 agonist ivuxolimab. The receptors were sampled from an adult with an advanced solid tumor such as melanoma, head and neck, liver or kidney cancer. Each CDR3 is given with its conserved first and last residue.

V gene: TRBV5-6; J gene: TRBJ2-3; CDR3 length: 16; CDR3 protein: CASSLQPSGPTDTQYF
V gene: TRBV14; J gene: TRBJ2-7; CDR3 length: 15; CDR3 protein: CASSQDGRGYYEQYF
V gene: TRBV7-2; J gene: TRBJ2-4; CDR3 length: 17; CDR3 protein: CASSLGTRNDAKNIQYF
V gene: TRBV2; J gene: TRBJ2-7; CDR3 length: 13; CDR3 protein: CASTVSDSYEQYF
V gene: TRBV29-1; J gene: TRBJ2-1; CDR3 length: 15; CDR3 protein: CSAASAANFFGEQFF
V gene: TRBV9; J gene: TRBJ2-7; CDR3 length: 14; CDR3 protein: CASSVASSAYEQYF
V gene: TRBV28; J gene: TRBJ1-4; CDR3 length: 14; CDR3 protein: CASSLQGANEKLFF
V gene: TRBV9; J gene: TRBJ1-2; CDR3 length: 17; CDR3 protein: CASSEPGSGRDNYGYTF
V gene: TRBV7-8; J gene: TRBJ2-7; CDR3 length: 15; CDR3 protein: CASSLGGQGAREQYF
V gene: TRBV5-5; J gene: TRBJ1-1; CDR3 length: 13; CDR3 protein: CASSLDLNTEAFF
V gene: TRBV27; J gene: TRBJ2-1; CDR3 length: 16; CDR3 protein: CASSLVGESSYNEQFF
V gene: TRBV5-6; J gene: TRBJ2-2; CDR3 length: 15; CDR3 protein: CASSPRAPNTGELFF
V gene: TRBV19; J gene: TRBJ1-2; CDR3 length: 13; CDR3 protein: CASSIATANGYTF
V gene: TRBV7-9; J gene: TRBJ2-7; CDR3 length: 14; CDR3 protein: CASSFARGMNEQYF
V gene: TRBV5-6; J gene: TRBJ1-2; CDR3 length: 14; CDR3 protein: CASSLFGGSYGYTF
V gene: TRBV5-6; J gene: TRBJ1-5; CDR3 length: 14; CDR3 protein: CASSYRGPKQPQHF
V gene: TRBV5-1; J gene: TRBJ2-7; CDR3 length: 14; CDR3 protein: CASSYGTGSYEQYF
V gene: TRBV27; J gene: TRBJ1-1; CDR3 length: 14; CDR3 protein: CASSRGGAPTEAFF
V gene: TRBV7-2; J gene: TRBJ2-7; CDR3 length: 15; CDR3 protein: CASSRGYGTDYEQYF
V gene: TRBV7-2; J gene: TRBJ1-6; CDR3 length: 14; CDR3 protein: CASRSTGGSSPLHF